This T cell receptor beta chain was sequenced during a study of cytomegalovirus exposure and HLA in healthy donors. Notes on the study in general: The classifier, whose performance was assessed in both the original and validation cohorts, reportedly diagnosed cytomegalovirus status with high specificity and sensitivity.

Concerning this clone: Its antigen is still unknown.

Using immunoSEQ multiplex PCR, the repertoire was profiled, and TCRdb retains in-frame clones only, with some absent. Of 95,000 to 150,000 clones listed, under 90% are singletons. The CDR3 sequence is 15 residues long. Germline CDR1 reads MDHEN; CDR2 reads SYDVKM. Trimming took 4 bases from V and 5 from J, leaving 17 bases between them. The sequence was obtained from a woman under 30 in good health and CMV-seronegative. The sequenced sample consisted of PBMCs. The chain joins TRBV28 to TRBJ1-2; D may be TRBD1 (6 bases). CDR3 loop: CASSYRTQGFYGYTF. In nucleotides, the CDR3 is TGTGCCAGCAGTTACCGCACACAGGGTTTTTATGGCTACACCTTC.